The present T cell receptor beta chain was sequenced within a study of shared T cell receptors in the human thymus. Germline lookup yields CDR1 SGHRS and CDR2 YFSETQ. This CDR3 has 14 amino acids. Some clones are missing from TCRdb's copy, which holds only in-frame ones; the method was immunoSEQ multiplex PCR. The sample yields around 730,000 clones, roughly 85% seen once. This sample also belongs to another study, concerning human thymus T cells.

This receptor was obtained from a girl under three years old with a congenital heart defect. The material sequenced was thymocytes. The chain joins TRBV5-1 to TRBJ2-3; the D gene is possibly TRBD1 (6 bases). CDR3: CACYRARLKDTQYF. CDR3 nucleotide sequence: TGCGCTTGTTACAGGGCCCGTCTAAAAGATACGCAGTATTTT. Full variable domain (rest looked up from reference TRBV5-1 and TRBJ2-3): KAGVTQTPRYLIKTRGQQVTLSCSPISGHRSVSWYQQTPGQGLQFLFEYFSETQRNKGNFPGRFSGRQFSNSRSEMNVSTLELGDSALYLCACYRARLKDTQYFGPGTRLTVL.